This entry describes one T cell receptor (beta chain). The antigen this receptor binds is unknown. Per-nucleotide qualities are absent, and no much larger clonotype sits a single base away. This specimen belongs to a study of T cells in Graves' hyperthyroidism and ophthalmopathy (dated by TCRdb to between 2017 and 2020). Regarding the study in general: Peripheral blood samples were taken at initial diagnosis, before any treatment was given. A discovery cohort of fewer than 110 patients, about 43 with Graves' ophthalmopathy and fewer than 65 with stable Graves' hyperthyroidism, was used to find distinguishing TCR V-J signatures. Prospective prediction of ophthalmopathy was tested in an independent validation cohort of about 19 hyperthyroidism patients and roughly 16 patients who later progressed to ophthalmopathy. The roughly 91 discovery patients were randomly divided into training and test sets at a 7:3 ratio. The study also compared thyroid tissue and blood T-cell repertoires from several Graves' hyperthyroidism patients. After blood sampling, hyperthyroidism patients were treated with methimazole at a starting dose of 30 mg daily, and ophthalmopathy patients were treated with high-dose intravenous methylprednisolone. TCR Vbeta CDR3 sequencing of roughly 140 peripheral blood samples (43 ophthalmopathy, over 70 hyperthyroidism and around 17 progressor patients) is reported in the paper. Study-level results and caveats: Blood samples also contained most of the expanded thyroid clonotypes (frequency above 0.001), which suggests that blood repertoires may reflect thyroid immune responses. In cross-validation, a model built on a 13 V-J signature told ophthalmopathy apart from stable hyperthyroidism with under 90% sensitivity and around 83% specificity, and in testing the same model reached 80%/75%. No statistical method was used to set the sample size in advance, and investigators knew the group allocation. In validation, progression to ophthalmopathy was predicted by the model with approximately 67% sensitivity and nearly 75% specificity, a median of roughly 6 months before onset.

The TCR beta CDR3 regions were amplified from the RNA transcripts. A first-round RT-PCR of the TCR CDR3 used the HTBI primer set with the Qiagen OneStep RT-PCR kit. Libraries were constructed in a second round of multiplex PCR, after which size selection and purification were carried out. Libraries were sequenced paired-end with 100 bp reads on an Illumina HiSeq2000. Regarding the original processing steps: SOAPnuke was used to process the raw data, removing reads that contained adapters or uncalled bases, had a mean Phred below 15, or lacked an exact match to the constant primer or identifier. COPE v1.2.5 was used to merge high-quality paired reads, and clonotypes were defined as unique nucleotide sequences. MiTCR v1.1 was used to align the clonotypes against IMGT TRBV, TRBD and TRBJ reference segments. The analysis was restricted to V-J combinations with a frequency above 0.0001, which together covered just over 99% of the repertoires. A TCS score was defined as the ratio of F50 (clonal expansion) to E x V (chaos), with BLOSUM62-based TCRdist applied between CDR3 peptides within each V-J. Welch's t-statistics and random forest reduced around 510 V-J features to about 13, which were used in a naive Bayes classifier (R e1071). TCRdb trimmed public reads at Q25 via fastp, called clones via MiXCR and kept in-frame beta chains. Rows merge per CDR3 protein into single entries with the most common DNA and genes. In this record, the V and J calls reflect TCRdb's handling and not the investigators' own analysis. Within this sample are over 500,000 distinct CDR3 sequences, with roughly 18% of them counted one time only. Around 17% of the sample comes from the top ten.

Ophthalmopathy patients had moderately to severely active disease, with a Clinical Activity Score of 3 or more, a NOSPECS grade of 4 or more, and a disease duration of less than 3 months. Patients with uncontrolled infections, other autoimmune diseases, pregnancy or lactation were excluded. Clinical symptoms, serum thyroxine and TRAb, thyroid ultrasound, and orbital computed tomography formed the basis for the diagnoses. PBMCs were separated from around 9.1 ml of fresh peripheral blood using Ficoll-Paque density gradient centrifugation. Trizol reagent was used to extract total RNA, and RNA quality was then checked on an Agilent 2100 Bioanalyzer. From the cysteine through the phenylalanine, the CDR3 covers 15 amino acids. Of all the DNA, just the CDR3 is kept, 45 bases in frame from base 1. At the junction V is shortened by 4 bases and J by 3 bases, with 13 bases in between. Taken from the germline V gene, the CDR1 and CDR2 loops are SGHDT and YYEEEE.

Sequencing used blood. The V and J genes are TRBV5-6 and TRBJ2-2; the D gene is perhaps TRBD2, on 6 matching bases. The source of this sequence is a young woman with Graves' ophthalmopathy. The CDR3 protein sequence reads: CASSGRRRDTGELFF. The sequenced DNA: TGTGCCAGCAGCGGGAGGCGTCGGGACACCGGGGAGCTGTTTTTT.